This TCR beta chain was sequenced in a study of shared clonotypes between healthy human individuals. The CDR3 sequence is 15 residues long. Germline CDR1 is MNHEY and CDR2 is SMNVEV (reference sequence). The J segment lost 4 bases and the V segment lost 6 bases, leaving 8 bases of the junction unmatched. Deep-level assay runs were performed. Sequenced by immunoSEQ multiplex PCR; TCRdb stores in-frame clones only, minus some. The sample shows approximately 400,000 clones, about 96% of them seen only once. V and J are TRBV27 and TRBJ1-5; 8 bases align to TRBD1. This TCR came from a man aged 25 to 40 in good health. Material: memory CD8+ T cells sorted from blood. The subset was: CD45RO+ cells pooled with CCR7-negative TemRA cells. The CDR3 DNA reads TGTGCCAGCAGATCCTCAGGGGGCCCAAATCAGCCCCAGCATTTT. It yields the protein CASRSSGGPNQPQHF.